This entry lists 20 T cell receptor beta chains sequenced from one sample in a study of blood T cell repertoires in COVID-19. The protocol was immunoSEQ multiplex PCR, while the TCRdb copy is restricted to in-frame clones and leaves out a portion. The repertoire holds about 270,000 clones, with approximately 88% as singletons. What was sequenced was PBMCs or T cells enriched from blood (not recorded which). The receptors were gathered from a woman between 40 and 50 years old with acute COVID-19.

This chain uses TRBV4-1 with TRBJ2-5; 15 nucleotides align to TRBD2. With 4 bases clipped from V and 4 bases from J, the junction kept 7 bases outside the gene matches. The CDR3 is 17 amino acids. Per germline, CDR1 MGHRA and CDR2 YSYEKL. The CDR3 loop reads CASSLGLAGGSVETQYF. The CDR3 DNA sequence: TGCGCCAGCAGCCTAGGACTAGCGGGAGGGTCGGTAGAGACCCAGTACTTC.

The rearrangement uses TRBV4-3 and TRBJ2-6; D gene ambiguous. The V gene's germline CDR1 is LGHNA and CDR2 YSLEER. V lost 0 bases to trimming and J lost 0 bases, with 6 bases between them. The CDR3 runs to 16 residues. CDR3: CASSQDYPSGANVLTF. The CDR3, as DNA: TGCGCCAGCAGCCAAGATTATCCCTCTGGGGCCAACGTCCTGACTTTC.

This chain uses TRBV24-1 with TRBJ2-1, with 8 bases lining up with TRBD1. Trimming cost V 3 bases and J 7 bases; bases outside gene matches: 7. CDR1 KGHDR and CDR2 SFDVKD come from the germline V gene. CDR3 length: 15 amino acids. CDR3 nucleotides: TGTGCCACCAGTGATACAGGGGGAGTAGGGAATGAGCAGTTCTTC. Translating gives CATSDTGGVGNEQFF.

The gene calls are TRBV28 and TRBJ1-4; D uncertain. The CDR3 loop spans 14 amino acids. Trimming shortened V by 6 bases and J by 0 bases, and 8 bases separated the two germline ends. The germline CDR1 and CDR2 sequences are MDHEN and SYDVKM. CDR3 in DNA: TGTGCCAGCAGAGCCATAACAACTAATGAAAAACTGTTTTTT. This sequence encodes CASRAITTNEKLFF.

The chain links TRBV27 to TRBJ1-5; D may be TRBD1 (5 bases). The CDR3 covers 14 residues. With 6 bases removed from V and 7 bases from J, the gap between germline ends came to 16 bases. CDR1 and CDR2 from the germline V gene are MNHEY and SMNVEV (reference sequence). The CDR3 region has the DNA TGTGCCAGCAGCCCGGCGGGGCCAAGACAGCCCCAGCATTTT. This encodes CASSPAGPRQPQHF.

CDR3 sequence: CASSGSGHLRISHQPQHF. The CDR3, as DNA: TGTGCCAGCAGCGGATCGGGACACCTAAGAATCAGCCATCAGCCCCAGCATTTT. The gene calls are TRBV5-4 and TRBJ1-5, with a tentative D call TRBD1 (6 bases). The CDR3 covers 18 residues. The V gene lost 4 bases and the J gene lost 5 bases, with 25 bases spanning the gap. CDR1 is SGHNT, CDR2 YYREEE, per germline (reference sequence).

This clone appeared a few times. The chain links TRBV3-1 (or the pseudogene TRBV3-2) to TRBJ1-1, with 9 nucleotides matching TRBD1. Germline CDR1 is LGHDT and CDR2 is YNNKEL (reference sequence). The CDR3 totals 14 residues. The V segment lost 6 bases and the J segment 5 bases; nucleotides outside the gene matches: 7. This CDR3 is CASRDRGKGTEAFF. Here the CDR3 DNA reads TGTGCCAGCAGGGACAGGGGAAAAGGTACTGAAGCTTTCTTT.

The J gene is TRBJ1-3, the V gene TRBV4-1, with D perhaps matching TRBD1 (5 bases). The CDR3 contains 15 residues. CDR1 is MGHRA, CDR2 YSYEKL, per germline. The V and J ends lost 1 base and 4 bases respectively, with 11 bases between them. CDR3 amino acids: CASSQAGIYGNTIYF. CDR3 DNA sequence: TGCGCCAGCAGCCAAGCAGGGATATACGGAAACACCATATATTTT.

V usage is TRBV11-3 and J usage is TRBJ2-1; 9 nucleotides match TRBD2. Trimming at V came to 2 bases and at J to 2 bases, leaving 4 bases not matched to a gene. Per the germline V gene, CDR1 is SGHNT and CDR2 is YENEEA. The CDR3 covers 16 residues. CDR3 DNA sequence: TGTGCCAGCAGCTTACGAGCGGGAGGAACCTACAATGAGCAGTTCTTC. Encoded protein: CASSLRAGGTYNEQFF.

This clone was counted a few times. V usage is TRBV28 and J usage is TRBJ2-7; perhaps TRBD1 as D (6 bases). The CDR3 sequence is 16 residues long. V was pared by 7 bases and J by 1 base, with 20 bases between. Germline CDR1 is MDHEN and CDR2 is SYDVKM. The DNA for the CDR3 is TGTGCCAGCACCTATAGGGACATTAGGGCTTCCTACGAGCAGTACTTC. Protein product: CASTYRDIRASYEQYF.

This clone was recorded once. This chain links TRBV9 with TRBJ1-5, with 7 bases identical to TRBD1. Germline assignment: CDR1 SGDLS and CDR2 YYNGEE. The length of the CDR3 is 13 residues. Trimming removed 3 bases from V and 11 bases from J; junction bases left unmatched: 8. Written as DNA, the CDR3 is TGTGCCAGCAGCGAAGGACAGGCAGGGTCCCAGCATTTT. The encoded protein is CASSEGQAGSQHF.

This clone is a singleton in its sample. The CDR3 coding sequence is TGTGCCAGCACCTGGGCGGGGGCTCCCGGCTACACCTTC. It yields the protein CASTWAGAPGYTF. This chain connects TRBV27 to TRBJ1-2; D possibly corresponds to TRBD1 (6 bases). CDR3 length: 13 residues. The V end was cut by 7 bases, the J end by 8 bases, with 17 bases between. Germline CDR1 reads MNHEY; CDR2 reads SMNVEV (reference sequence).

The rearrangement joins TRBV28 to TRBJ1-2; 9 bases align to TRBD1. Germline CDR1 MDHEN, CDR2 SYDVKM. V lost 2 bases and J lost 8; bases outside the gene matches: 18. CDR3 length: 18 amino acids. CDR3 residues: CASSLDVPGQGPLRGYTF. For the CDR3, the DNA is TGTGCCAGCAGTTTAGACGTACCGGGACAGGGTCCTCTCCGAGGCTACACCTTC.

The rearrangement links TRBV14 to TRBJ1-2; no reliable D call. This CDR3 is built from 13 residues. The ends were cut back, 0 bases at V and 2 bases at J, with 4 bases in the middle. CDR1 is SGHDN, CDR2 FVKESK, per germline. CDR3 region: CASSQDRNYGYTF. DNA of the CDR3: TGTGCCAGCAGCCAAGATAGAAACTATGGCTACACCTTC.

This chain connects TRBV2 to TRBJ2-7; possibly TRBD1 for D (6 bases). Trimming pared 6 bases from V and 2 bases from J, leaving 11 bases between. Per the germline V gene, CDR1 is SNHLY and CDR2 is FYNNEI. This CDR3 is built from 13 residues. CDR3 loop: CASRKDSPYEQYV. As DNA, the CDR3 is TGTGCCAGCAGGAAGGACAGCCCCTACGAGCAGTACGTC.

The CDR3 bases are TGTGCCAGCAGTGAACAGCCCCACTCTGGGGCCAACGTCCTGACTTTC. Amino acid sequence: CASSEQPHSGANVLTF. The rearrangement uses TRBV6-4 and TRBJ2-6; D gene ambiguous. Germline loops: CDR1 MRHNA, CDR2 SNTAGT. The CDR3 covers 16 residues. V gave up 3 bases and J gave up 0 bases, with 9 bases separating them.

This chain joins TRBV7-9 and TRBJ2-5, with TRBD1 matching 9 bases. This CDR3 comprises 15 residues. The ends lost 4 bases at V and 5 bases at J; junction bases unmatched: 8. CDR1 and CDR2 from the germline V gene are SEHNR and FQNEAQ (reference sequence). The CDR3 spells CASSSTGTGIETQYF. In DNA form, the CDR3 reads TGTGCCAGCAGCTCCACCGGGACAGGGATCGAGACCCAGTACTTC.

The chain is built from TRBV28 and TRBJ1-5; D is perhaps TRBD1 (5 bases). The V and J ends lost 3 bases and 4 bases respectively, with 13 bases between them. The CDR3 loop spans 15 amino acids. Germline loops: CDR1 MDHEN, CDR2 SYDVKM. The DNA of the CDR3 is TGTGCCAGCAGTTTTTTCCCATCAGGGAATCAGCCCCAGCATTTT. Encoded protein: CASSFFPSGNQPQHF.

V gene TRBV11-2 combines with J gene TRBJ2-5; possibly TRBD1 for D (6 bases). V lost 0 bases and J lost 3, with 8 bases in between. This CDR3 comprises 14 residues. Germline CDR1 reads SGHAT; CDR2 reads FQNNGV. The CDR3 DNA reads as TGTGCCAGCAGCTTAGACAGGGGAGAAGAGACCCAGTACTTC. This gives the protein CASSLDRGEETQYF.

This clone was detected a few times. This rearrangement joins TRBV7-2 to TRBJ1-6, with D possibly being TRBD1 (6 bases). Trimming shortened V by 5 bases and J by 8 bases, and 19 bases separated the two germline ends. CDR3 length: 16 residues. The germline V gene encodes CDR1 SGHTA and CDR2 FQGNSA. The CDR3, as DNA: TGTGCCAGCAGCAAAAGGGGGGGGGCAGGACATTCACCCCTCCACTTT. The encoded protein is CASSKRGGAGHSPLHF.